There are a few counts of the clone carrying this TCR beta chain. The record originates from a study of cytomegalovirus exposure and HLA in healthy donors. Primers included in the PCR were 60 Vbeta and 13 Jbeta primers. Here immunoSEQ multiplex PCR was the method, and the copy in TCRdb shows in-frame clones only, minus some. The table records around 150,000 clones, roughly 85% of them present only once. V trimming: 5 bases; J trimming: 12 bases; junction bases outside the gene matches: 9. CDR3 length: 14 residues. CDR1 is MRHNA and CDR2 is SNTAGT in the germline V gene. The chain joins TRBV6-4 to TRBJ2-1, with 11 bases aligning to TRBD2. The sample was PBMCs. The receptor was derived from a male donor in good health and CMV-seronegative. CDR3 sequence: CASSPSGGKEVQFF. CDR3 bases: TGTGCCAGCAGTCCTAGCGGGGGGAAGGAGGTGCAGTTCTTC.